The 27 T cell receptor beta chains below come from one sample, sequenced in a study of cytomegalovirus exposure and HLA in healthy donors. The PCR used 60 Vbeta and 13 Jbeta primers. Repertoires were generated with immunoSEQ multiplex PCR, while TCRdb's copy carries only in-frame clones and drops some. Altogether 100,000 to 150,000 clones are present, about 84% being singletons, with the ten largest covering roughly 3.5%. Sequencing input: PBMCs. Source of these receptors: a man aged 40-50 years in good health and CMV-seronegative.

V and J are TRBV11-2 and TRBJ1-3; D call uncertain. Trimming removed 5 bases from V and 2 bases from J, with 10 bases in between. Germline loops: CDR1 SGHAT, CDR2 FQNNGV. This CDR3 has 14 residues. CDR3 bases: TGTGCCAGCAGCGGCAGGATAACTGGAAACACCATATATTTT. Amino acid sequence: CASSGRITGNTIYF.

The V call is TRBV11-2, the J call TRBJ1-3; D remains ambiguous. The CDR3 extends over 12 amino acids. With 2 bases removed from V and 9 bases from J, the gap between germline ends came to 8 bases. Germline V gene sequence: CDR1 SGHAT, CDR2 FQNNGV. CDR3 sequence: CASSLYTSTIYF. The CDR3 nucleotides are TGTGCCAGCAGCTTATATACCAGCACCATATATTTT.

V usage is TRBV9 and J usage is TRBJ1-4, with TRBD1 matching 10 bases. In germline, CDR1 is SGDLS, CDR2 YYNGEE. The V and J ends lost 4 bases and 4 bases, in that order; junction bases with no gene match: 7. This CDR3 has 16 amino acids. The CDR3 region has the DNA TGTGCCAGCAGCTTACGGACAGGGGGTGGTAATGAAAAACTGTTTTTT. Amino acids: CASSLRTGGGNEKLFF. Full variable domain (outside the CDR3, taken from reference TRBV9 and TRBJ1-4): DSGVTQTPKHLITATGQRVTLRCSPRSGDLSVYWYQQSLDQGLQFLIQYYNGEERAKGNILERFSAQQFPDLHSELNLSSLELGDSALYFCASSLRTGGGNEKLFFGSGTQLSVL.

This clone was observed a handful of times. The rearrangement joins TRBV21-1 to TRBJ1-2; whether TRBD1, the table's D call, matches the DNA was not checked. TRBV21-1 is listed as a pseudogene. This CDR3 region has 13 residues. The DNA of the CDR3 is TGTGCCAGCAGCCCGGGACAGGTCTATGGCTACACCTTC. This translates into CASSPGQVYGYTF.

This clone was seen a handful of times. V usage is TRBV7-9 and J usage is TRBJ1-6; D remains ambiguous. There are 12 residues in the CDR3. CDR1 and CDR2 (germline): SEHNR, FQNEAQ (reference sequence). The ends were cut back, 2 bases at V and 7 bases at J, with 3 bases in the middle. CDR3 in DNA: TGTGCCAGCAGCTTACTGAATTCACCCCTCCACTTT. Translated, it gives CASSLLNSPLHF. Variable domain in full (rest from reference TRBV7-9 and TRBJ1-6): DTGVSQNPRHKITKRGQNVTFRCDPISEHNRLYWYRQTLGQGPEFLTYFQNEAQLEKSRLLSDRFSAERPKGSFSTLEIQRTEQGDSAMYLCASSLLNSPLHFGNGTRLTVT.

This chain connects TRBV7-3 to TRBJ2-5; a possible D gene is TRBD2 (8 bases). CDR3 length equals 16 residues. Trimming removed 3 bases at V and 3 bases at J, with 17 bases between. Germline V gene lookup returns CDR1 SGHTA and CDR2 FQGTGA. CDR3 sequence: CASSFLGGGTEETQYF. In DNA form, the CDR3 reads TGTGCCAGCAGCTTCCTTGGCGGGGGGACAGAAGAGACCCAGTACTTC.

The V gene is TRBV28, the J gene TRBJ2-7, with a weak D call TRBD2 (6 bases). V lost 5 bases and J lost 5, with 13 bases in between. Germline V lookup: CDR1 MDHEN, CDR2 SYDVKM. The CDR3 contains 13 residues. The CDR3 DNA sequence: TGTGCCAGCAGTCCGCCGGGGGTTGACGAGCAGTACTTC. Its translation: CASSPPGVDEQYF.

The chain joins TRBV25-1 to TRBJ2-2; D uncertain. Deletions cut 2 bases from V and 2 bases from J, with 3 bases between. This CDR3 is built from 13 residues. CDR1 is MGHDK and CDR2 is SYGVNS in the germline V gene. CDR3 bases: TGTGCCAGCAGTGAACCAAACACCGGGGAGCTGTTTTTT. Translated, it gives CASSEPNTGELFF. Using reference TRBV25-1 and TRBJ2-2 for the parts outside the CDR3, the full variable domain is EADIYQTPRYLVIGTGKKITLECSQTMGHDKMYWYQQDPGMELHLIHYSYGVNSTEKGDLSSESTVSRIRTEHFPLTLESARPSHTSQYLCASSEPNTGELFFGEGSRLTVL.

The chain carries TRBV7-9 and TRBJ1-1; 11 bases agree with TRBD1. The CDR3 is 14 residues long. V was pared by 5 bases and J by 6 bases, with 5 bases of the junction left unmatched. Germline V lookup: CDR1 SEHNR, CDR2 FQNEAQ (reference sequence). The CDR3 sequence: CASSHGQGASEAFF. CDR3 DNA: TGTGCCAGCAGCCACGGACAGGGGGCCTCTGAAGCTTTCTTT. The whole variable domain, filled in from reference TRBV7-9 and TRBJ1-1, reads DTGVSQNPRHKITKRGQNVTFRCDPISEHNRLYWYRQTLGQGPEFLTYFQNEAQLEKSRLLSDRFSAERPKGSFSTLEIQRTEQGDSAMYLCASSHGQGASEAFFGQGTRLTVV.

The rearrangement uses TRBV7-3 and TRBJ2-1; possible D gene TRBD2, 6 bases. V was cut by 5 bases and J by 2 bases, with 13 bases left in between. The CDR3 is 15 residues long. Germline values: CDR1 SGHTA, CDR2 FQGTGA. CDR3 region: CASSPGRSPYNEQFF. CDR3 DNA: TGTGCCAGCAGCCCAGGGAGGTCCCCCTACAATGAGCAGTTCTTC.

This chain uses TRBV9 with TRBJ2-7; weak D call: TRBD1 (5 bases). V was trimmed by 4 bases and J by 0 bases, leaving 8 bases between them. CDR1 and CDR2 from the germline V gene are SGDLS and YYNGEE. CDR3 size: 13 residues. DNA of the CDR3: TGTGCCAGCAGCAGGACAAGCTCCTACGAGCAGTACTTC. It codes for CASSRTSSYEQYF.

This chain uses TRBV12-5 with TRBJ1-4; TRBD1 is a possible D gene (5 bases). This CDR3 contains 16 residues. Germline V gene lookup returns CDR1 LGHNT and CDR2 FRNRAP. Trimming took 1 base from V and 7 from J, leaving 16 bases between them. The CDR3 DNA reads TGTGCTAGTGGTTTGGGGGGGGTCACCTCGGTTGAAAAACTGTTTTTT. Amino acid sequence: CASGLGGVTSVEKLFF.

The J gene is TRBJ2-3, the V gene TRBV5-6; no reliable D call. In germline, CDR1 is SGHDT, CDR2 YYEEEE. Trimming removed 0 bases from V and 6 bases from J, with 17 bases in between. The CDR3 length is 16 residues. For the CDR3, the DNA is TGTGCCAGCAGCTTGGTCTCAGTTCAGAATTCCGATACGCAGTATTTT. Protein product: CASSLVSVQNSDTQYF.

The rearrangement uses TRBV9 and TRBJ1-1, with 9 nucleotides matching TRBD1. V trimming: 6 bases; J trimming: 5 bases; junction bases outside the gene matches: 11. Germline lookup yields CDR1 SGDLS and CDR2 YYNGEE. There are 15 residues in the CDR3. This chain's CDR3 is CASTLGGTGMTEAFF. CDR3 in DNA: TGTGCCAGCACCTTGGGAGGGACAGGGATGACTGAAGCTTTCTTT.

In its sample, this clone was seen a few times. J is TRBJ2-3 and V is TRBV14, with no clear D. CDR3 length: 13 amino acids. CDR1 and CDR2 from the germline V gene are SGHDN and FVKESK. The ends were cut back, 5 bases at V and 5 bases at J, with 11 bases in the middle. The chain's CDR3 is CASSSRAGDTQYF. The CDR3, as DNA: TGTGCCAGCAGCTCACGAGCAGGAGATACGCAGTATTTT.

Note on this clone: This is likely a read error, given that the CDR3 carries no conserved phenylalanine or tryptophan at its end. The rearrangement links TRBV7-8 to TRBJ1-6, with 9 bases fitting TRBD1. CDR1 is SGHVS and CDR2 is FQNEAQ in the germline V gene. The ends lost 2 bases at V and 0 bases at J; junction bases unmatched: 17. The CDR3 runs to 22 residues. This CDR3 is CASSLLSIGTGPTSSYNSPLHL. CDR3 in DNA: TGTGCCAGCAGCTTATTGTCAATTGGGACAGGGCCTACCAGCTCCTATAATTCACCCCTCCACCTT.

The V gene is TRBV7-6, the J gene TRBJ1-6; a possible D gene is TRBD1 (5 bases). V dropped 8 bases and J dropped 2 bases, with 7 bases sitting between them. The germline gives CDR1 SGHVS, CDR2 FNYEAQ. This CDR3 is 13 amino acids long. In DNA, the CDR3 is TGTGCCAGCTCGGGGGCCTATAATTCACCCCTCCACTTT. Encoded protein: CASSGAYNSPLHF.

V gene TRBV14 combines with J gene TRBJ2-1, with D tentatively TRBD2 (6 bases). The CDR3 has 13 residues. Germline V lookup: CDR1 SGHDN, CDR2 FVKESK. V was pared by 6 bases and J by 10 bases, with 16 bases between. CDR3 DNA sequence: TGTGCCAGCAGTAGGCAGGGAGGCCCCGAGCAGTTCTTC. It translates to CASSRQGGPEQFF.

The chain links TRBV5-1 to TRBJ2-2, with TRBD1 as a possible D gene (6 bases). V was pared by 3 bases and J by 0 bases, with 9 bases between. The CDR3 runs 15 residues. Germline values: CDR1 SGHRS, CDR2 YFSETQ. DNA for the CDR3: TGCGCCAGCAGCTCTGGACAGACGAACACCGGGGAGCTGTTTTTT. As protein: CASSSGQTNTGELFF.

As DNA, the CDR3 is TGTGCCAGCAGCCTGGGACAGGGGGAGACTGAAGCTTTCTTT. Protein: CASSLGQGETEAFF. The genes are TRBV7-9 and TRBJ1-1; TRBD1 agrees at 11 bases. The V gene's germline CDR1 is SEHNR and CDR2 FQNEAQ (reference sequence). This CDR3 has 14 residues. The J segment lost 5 bases and the V segment lost 5 bases, leaving 4 bases of the junction unmatched.

Here the CDR3 reads CASSQKNEGQFF. As DNA, the CDR3 is TGCGCCAGCAGCCAAAAAAACGAGGGGCAGTTCTTC. The chain has TRBV5-1 and TRBJ2-1, with D maybe TRBD2 (5 bases). V was clipped by 4 bases and J by 12 bases, with 14 bases between them. This CDR3 has 12 residues. CDR1 is SGHRS and CDR2 is YFSETQ in the germline V gene.

The chain has TRBV29-1 and TRBJ1-5; 7 bases fit TRBD1. V lost 5 bases, J lost 2 bases, and 12 bases stayed unmatched. In germline, CDR1 is SQVTM, CDR2 ANQGSEA. This CDR3 is built from 16 residues. This CDR3 is CSVQSSGGDGNQPQHF. CDR3 bases: TGCAGCGTTCAATCATCAGGGGGAGACGGCAATCAGCCCCAGCATTTT. Filled out from reference TRBV29-1 and TRBJ1-5, the complete variable domain reads SAVISQKPSRDICQRGTSLTIQCQVDSQVTMMFWYRQQPGQSLTLIATANQGSEATYESGFVIDKFPISRPNLTFSTLTVSNMSPEDSSIYLCSVQSSGGDGNQPQHFGDGTRLSIL.

The chain combines TRBV2 with TRBJ1-5, with D perhaps TRBD1 (5 bases). Germline V gene sequence: CDR1 SNHLY, CDR2 FYNNEI. The CDR3 totals 15 residues. Trimming left V 4 bases short and J 2 bases short, with 12 bases between. The CDR3 reads CASSGRGGGNQPQHF. CDR3 nucleotides: TGTGCCAGCAGTGGGAGGGGCGGTGGCAATCAGCCCCAGCATTTT.

This chain joins TRBV15 and TRBJ2-2; TRBD1 is a possible D gene (6 bases). CDR3 length: 15 residues. Germline-derived CDR1 and CDR2 are LNHNV and YYDKDF (reference sequence). Trimming stripped 7 bases from V and 4 bases from J, with 16 bases between. The CDR3 here is CATTNREVGTGELFF. The CDR3 DNA sequence: TGTGCCACCACCAACAGGGAAGTCGGCACCGGGGAGCTGTTTTTT.

The rearrangement links TRBV5-1 to TRBJ2-1; 11 bases fit TRBD2. The germline CDR1 and CDR2 sequences are SGHRS and YFSETQ. The CDR3 is 15 residues long. V gave up 0 bases and J gave up 8 bases; unmatched junction bases: 4. The CDR3 nucleotides are TGCGCCAGCAGCTTGGTAGCGGGGGGGCCCTATGAGCAGTTCTTC. Translating gives CASSLVAGGPYEQFF. The full variable domain, rest sourced from reference TRBV5-1 and TRBJ2-1, is KAGVTQTPRYLIKTRGQQVTLSCSPISGHRSVSWYQQTPGQGLQFLFEYFSETQRNKGNFPGRFSGRQFSNSRSEMNVSTLELGDSALYLCASSLVAGGPYEQFFGPGTRLTVL.

The rearrangement joins TRBV2 to TRBJ2-7, with a possible D match to TRBD2 (5 bases). Trimming shortened V by 8 bases and J by 0 bases, and 11 bases separated the two germline ends. The germline V gene has CDR1 SNHLY and CDR2 FYNNEI. The CDR3 has 13 amino acids. This CDR3 is CASRTGSSYEQYF. In DNA, the CDR3 is TGTGCCAGCCGGACGGGGAGCTCCTACGAGCAGTACTTC.

V gene TRBV9 combines with J gene TRBJ1-1; D is perhaps TRBD1 (5 bases). CDR3 length: 15 residues. Germline lookup yields CDR1 SGDLS and CDR2 YYNGEE. V lost 4 bases and J 3 bases, leaving 16 bases between the germline ends. The chain's CDR3 is CASSPPGGADTEAFF. For the CDR3, the DNA is TGTGCCAGCAGCCCCCCGGGGGGAGCAGACACTGAAGCTTTCTTT.